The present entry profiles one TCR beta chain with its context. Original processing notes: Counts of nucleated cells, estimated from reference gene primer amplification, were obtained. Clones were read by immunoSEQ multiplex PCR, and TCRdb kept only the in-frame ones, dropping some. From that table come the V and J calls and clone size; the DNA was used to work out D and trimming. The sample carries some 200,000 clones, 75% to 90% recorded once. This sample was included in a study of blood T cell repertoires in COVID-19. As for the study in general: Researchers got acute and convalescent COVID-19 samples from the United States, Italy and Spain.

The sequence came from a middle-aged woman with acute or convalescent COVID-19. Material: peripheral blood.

CDR3 protein: CASSTPGQPVYGYTF. CDR3 coding DNA: TGTGCCAGCAGTACTCCGGGACAGCCCGTCTATGGCTACACCTTC. The genes are TRBV27 and TRBJ1-2, with TRBD1 identical over 7 bases. Germline CDR1 is MNHEY and CDR2 is SMNVEV (reference sequence). Trimming removed 5 bases from V and 4 bases from J; junction bases left unmatched: 10. The CDR3 has 15 amino acids.